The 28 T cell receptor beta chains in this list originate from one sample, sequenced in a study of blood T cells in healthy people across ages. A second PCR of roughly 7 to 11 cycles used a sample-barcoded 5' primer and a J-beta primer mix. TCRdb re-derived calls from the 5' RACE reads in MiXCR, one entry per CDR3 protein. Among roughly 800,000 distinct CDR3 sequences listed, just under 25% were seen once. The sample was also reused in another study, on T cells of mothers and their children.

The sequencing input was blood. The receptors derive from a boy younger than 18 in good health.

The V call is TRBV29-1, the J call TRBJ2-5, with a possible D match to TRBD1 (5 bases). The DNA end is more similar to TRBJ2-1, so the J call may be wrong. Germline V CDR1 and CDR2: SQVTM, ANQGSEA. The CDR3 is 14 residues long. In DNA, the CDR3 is TGCAGCGTTGAAGATCGAAGGGGTCGAAATGAGCAGTTCTTC. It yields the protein CSVEDRRGRNEQFF.

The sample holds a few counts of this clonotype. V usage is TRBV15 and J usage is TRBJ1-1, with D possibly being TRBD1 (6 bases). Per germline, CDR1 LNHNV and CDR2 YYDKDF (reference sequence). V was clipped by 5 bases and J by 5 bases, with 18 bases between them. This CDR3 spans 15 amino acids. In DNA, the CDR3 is TGTGCCACCAGCGGGCGAGGGGGGGATATTACTGAAGCTTTCTTT. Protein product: CATSGRGGDITEAFF.

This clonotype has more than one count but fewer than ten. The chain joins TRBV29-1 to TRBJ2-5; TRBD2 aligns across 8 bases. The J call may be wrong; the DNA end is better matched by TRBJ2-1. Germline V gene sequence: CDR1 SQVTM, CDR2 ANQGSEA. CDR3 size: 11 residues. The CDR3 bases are TGCAGCGCCGGGACTAGCAATGAGCAGTTCTTC. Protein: CSAGTSNEQFF.

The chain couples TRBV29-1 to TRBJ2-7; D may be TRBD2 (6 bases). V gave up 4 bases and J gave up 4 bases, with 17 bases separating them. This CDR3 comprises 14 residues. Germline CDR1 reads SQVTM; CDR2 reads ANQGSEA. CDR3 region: CSVVGLSGSYEQYF. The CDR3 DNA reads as TGCAGCGTTGTAGGACTATCGGGATCATACGAGCAGTACTTC.

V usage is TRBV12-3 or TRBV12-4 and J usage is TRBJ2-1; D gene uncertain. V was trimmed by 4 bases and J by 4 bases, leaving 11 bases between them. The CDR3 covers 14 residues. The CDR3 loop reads CASSSVDGYNEQFF. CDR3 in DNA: TGTGCCAGCAGTTCCGTCGACGGGTACAATGAGCAGTTCTTC.

As DNA, the CDR3 is TGTGCCAGCAGCCAAACTGCAGGGGTTCGGGGCACAGATACGCAGTATTTT. This sequence encodes CASSQTAGVRGTDTQYF. The chain employs TRBV4-2 and TRBJ2-3; possibly TRBD1 for D (6 bases). The CDR3 spans 17 residues. Trimming pared 2 bases from V and 1 base from J, leaving 16 bases between. Per the germline V gene, CDR1 is LGHNA and CDR2 is YNFKEQ.

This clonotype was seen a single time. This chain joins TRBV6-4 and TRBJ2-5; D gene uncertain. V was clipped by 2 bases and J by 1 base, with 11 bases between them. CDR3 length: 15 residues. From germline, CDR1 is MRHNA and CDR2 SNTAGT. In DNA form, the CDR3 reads TGTGCCAGCAGTGACAGGGTCATTTTCCAAGAGACCCAGTACTTC. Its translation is CASSDRVIFQETQYF.

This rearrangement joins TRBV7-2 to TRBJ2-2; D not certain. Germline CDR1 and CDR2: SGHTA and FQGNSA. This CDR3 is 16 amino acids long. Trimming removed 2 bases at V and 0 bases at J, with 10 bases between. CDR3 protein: CASSLRIRANTGELFF. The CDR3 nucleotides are TGTGCCAGCAGCTTAAGGATTAGGGCGAACACCGGGGAGCTGTTTTTT.

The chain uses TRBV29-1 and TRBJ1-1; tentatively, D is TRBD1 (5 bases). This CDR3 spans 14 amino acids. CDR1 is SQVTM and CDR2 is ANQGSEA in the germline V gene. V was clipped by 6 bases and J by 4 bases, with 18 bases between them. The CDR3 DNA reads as TGCAGCGTCGGTCCAGGATCCGGGGGCACTGAAGCTTTCTTT. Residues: CSVGPGSGGTEAFF.

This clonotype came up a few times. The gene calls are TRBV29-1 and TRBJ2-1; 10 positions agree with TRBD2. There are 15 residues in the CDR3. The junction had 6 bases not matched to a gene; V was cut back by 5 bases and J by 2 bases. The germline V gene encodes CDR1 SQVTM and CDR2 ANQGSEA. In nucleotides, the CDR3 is TGCAGCGTTTCCGGACTAGCGGAAGCCTACAATGAGCAGTTCTTC. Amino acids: CSVSGLAEAYNEQFF.

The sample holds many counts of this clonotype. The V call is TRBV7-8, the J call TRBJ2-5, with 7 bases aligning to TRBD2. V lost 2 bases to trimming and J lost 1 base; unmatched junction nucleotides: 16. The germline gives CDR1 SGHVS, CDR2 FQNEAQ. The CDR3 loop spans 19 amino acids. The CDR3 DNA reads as TGTGCCAGCAGCTTAAGAGGCATCTTTACGCGGGAGATCCAAGAGACCCAGTACTTC. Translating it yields CASSLRGIFTREIQETQYF.

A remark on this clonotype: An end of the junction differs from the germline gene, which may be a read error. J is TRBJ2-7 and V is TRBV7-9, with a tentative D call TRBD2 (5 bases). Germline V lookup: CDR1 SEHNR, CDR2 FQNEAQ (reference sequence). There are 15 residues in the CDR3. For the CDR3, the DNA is TGCGCCAGCAGCTTTGATGTGGGGAGCTCCTACGAGCAGTACTTC. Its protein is CASSFDVGSSYEQYF.

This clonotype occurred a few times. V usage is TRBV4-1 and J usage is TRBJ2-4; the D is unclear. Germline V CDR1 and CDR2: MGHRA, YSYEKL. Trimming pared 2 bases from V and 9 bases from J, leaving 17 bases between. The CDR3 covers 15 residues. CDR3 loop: CASSQPTVDIGIQYF. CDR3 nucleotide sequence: TGCGCCAGCAGCCAACCGACTGTTGACATCGGCATTCAGTACTTC.

The CDR3 loop is CSVDPTGDGYTF. DNA of the CDR3: TGCAGCGTTGACCCGACAGGGGACGGCTACACCTTC. The rearrangement uses TRBV29-1 and TRBJ1-2; 8 bases map to TRBD1. The germline V gene has CDR1 SQVTM and CDR2 ANQGSEA. Trimming took 3 bases from V and 8 from J; bases not matched to a gene: 5. The CDR3 length is 12 residues.

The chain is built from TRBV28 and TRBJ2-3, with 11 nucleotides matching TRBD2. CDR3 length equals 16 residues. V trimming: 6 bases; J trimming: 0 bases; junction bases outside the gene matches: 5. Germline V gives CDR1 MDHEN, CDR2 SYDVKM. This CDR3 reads CASRPRLAGSTDTQYF. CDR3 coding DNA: TGTGCCAGCAGGCCGAGACTAGCGGGAAGCACAGATACGCAGTATTTT. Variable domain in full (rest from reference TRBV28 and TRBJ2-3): DVKVTQSSRYLVKRTGEKVFLECVQDMDHENMFWYRQDPGLGLRLIYFSYDVKMKEKGDIPEGYSVSREKKERFSLILESASTNQTSMYLCASRPRLAGSTDTQYFGPGTRLTVL.

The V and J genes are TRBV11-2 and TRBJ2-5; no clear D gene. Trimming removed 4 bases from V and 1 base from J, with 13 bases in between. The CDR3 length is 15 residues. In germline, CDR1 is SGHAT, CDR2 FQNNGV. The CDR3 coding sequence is TGTGCCAGCAGCTATGGAAGGGAAGTCCAAGAGACCCAGTACTTC. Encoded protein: CASSYGREVQETQYF.

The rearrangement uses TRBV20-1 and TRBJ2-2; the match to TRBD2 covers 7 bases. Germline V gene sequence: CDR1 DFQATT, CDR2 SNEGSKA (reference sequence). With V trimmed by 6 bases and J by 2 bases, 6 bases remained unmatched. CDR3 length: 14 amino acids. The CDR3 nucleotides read TGCAGTGCGACCTGGGGGGGAAACACCGGGGAGCTGTTTTTT. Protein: CSATWGGNTGELFF.

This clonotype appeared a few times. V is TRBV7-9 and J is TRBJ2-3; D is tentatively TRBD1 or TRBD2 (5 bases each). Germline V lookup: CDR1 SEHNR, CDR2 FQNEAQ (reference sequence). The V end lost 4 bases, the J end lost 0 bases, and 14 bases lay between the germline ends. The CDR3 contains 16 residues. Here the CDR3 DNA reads TGTGCCAGCAGCTCAAGACAGAGGGCTAGCACAGATACGCAGTATTTT. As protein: CASSSRQRASTDTQYF.

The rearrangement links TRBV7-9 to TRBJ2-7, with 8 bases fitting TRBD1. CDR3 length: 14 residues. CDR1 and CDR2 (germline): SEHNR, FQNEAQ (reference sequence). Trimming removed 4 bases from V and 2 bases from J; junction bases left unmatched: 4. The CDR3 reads CASSWDRHAYEQYF. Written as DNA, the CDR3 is TGTGCCAGCAGCTGGGACAGGCATGCCTACGAGCAGTACTTC.

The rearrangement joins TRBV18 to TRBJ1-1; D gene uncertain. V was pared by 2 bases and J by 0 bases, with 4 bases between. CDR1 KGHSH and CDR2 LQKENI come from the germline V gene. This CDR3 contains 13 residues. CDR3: CASSPSLNTEAFF. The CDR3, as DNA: TGTGCCAGCTCACCAAGCTTGAACACTGAAGCTTTCTTT.

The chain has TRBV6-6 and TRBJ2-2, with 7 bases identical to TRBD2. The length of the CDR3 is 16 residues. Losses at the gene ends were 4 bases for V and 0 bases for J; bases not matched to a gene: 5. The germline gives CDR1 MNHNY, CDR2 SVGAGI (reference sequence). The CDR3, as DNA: TGTGCCAGCAGTTCCTTAGCGGGTGCGAACACCGGGGAGCTGTTTTTT. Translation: CASSSLAGANTGELFF.

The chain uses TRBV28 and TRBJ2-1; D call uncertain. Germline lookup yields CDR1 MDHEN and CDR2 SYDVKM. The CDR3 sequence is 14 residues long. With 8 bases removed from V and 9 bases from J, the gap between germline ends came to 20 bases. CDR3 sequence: CASPERLNPGEQFF. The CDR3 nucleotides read TGTGCCAGCCCCGAGAGACTCAACCCCGGTGAGCAGTTCTTC.

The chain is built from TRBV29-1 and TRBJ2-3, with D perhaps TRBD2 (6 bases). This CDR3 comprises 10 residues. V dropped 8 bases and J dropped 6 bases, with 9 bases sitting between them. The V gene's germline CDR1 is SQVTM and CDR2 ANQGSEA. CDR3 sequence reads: CSRGTDTQYF. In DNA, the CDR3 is TGCAGCCGGGGGACGGATACGCAGTATTTT.

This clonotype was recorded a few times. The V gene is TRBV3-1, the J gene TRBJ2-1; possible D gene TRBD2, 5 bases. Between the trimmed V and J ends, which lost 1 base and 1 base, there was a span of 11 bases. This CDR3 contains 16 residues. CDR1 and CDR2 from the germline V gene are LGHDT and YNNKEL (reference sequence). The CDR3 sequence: CASSQGEGGSYNEQFF. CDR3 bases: TGTGCCAGCAGCCAAGGCGAAGGCGGGTCCTACAATGAGCAGTTCTTC.

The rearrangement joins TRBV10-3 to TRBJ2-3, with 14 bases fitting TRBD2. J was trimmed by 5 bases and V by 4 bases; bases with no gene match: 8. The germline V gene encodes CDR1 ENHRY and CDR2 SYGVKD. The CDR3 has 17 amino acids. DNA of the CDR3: TGTGCCATCAGTGGGACTAGCGGGGGGCCACGAGAAGATACGCAGTATTTT. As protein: CAISGTSGGPREDTQYF.

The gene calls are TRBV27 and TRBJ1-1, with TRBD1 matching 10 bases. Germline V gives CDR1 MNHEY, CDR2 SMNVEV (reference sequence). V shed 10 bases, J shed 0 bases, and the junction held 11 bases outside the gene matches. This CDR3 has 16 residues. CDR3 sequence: CATARDRGSMNTEAFF. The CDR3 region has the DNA TGTGCCACCGCCCGGGACAGGGGCTCTATGAACACTGAAGCTTTCTTT.

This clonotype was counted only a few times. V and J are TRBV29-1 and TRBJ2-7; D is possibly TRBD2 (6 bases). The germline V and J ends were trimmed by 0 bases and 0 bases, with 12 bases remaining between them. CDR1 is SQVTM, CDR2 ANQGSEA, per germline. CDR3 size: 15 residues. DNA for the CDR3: TGCAGCGTTGAAGATCTCGACGGGAGCTCCTACGAGCAGTACTTC. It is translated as CSVEDLDGSSYEQYF.

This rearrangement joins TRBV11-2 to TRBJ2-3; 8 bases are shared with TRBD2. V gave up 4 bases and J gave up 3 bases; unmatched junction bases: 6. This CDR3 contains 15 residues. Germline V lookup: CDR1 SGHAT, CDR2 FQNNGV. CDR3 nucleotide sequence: TGTGCCAGCAGCTCCCCGGGACTAGAAACAGATACGCAGTATTTT. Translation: CASSSPGLETDTQYF.